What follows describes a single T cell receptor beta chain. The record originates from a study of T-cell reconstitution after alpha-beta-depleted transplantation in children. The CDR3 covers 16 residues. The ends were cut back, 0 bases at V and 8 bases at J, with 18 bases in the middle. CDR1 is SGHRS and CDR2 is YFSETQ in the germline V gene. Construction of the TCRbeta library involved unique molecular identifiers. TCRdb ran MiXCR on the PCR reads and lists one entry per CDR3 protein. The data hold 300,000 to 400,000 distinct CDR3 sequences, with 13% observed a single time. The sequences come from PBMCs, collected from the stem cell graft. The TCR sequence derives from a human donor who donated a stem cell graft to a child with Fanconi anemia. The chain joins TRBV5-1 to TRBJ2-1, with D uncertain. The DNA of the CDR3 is TGCGCCAGCAGCTTGGACGGCCTGACCCTTTATGATGAGCAGTTCTTC. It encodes CASSLDGLTLYDEQFF.